These 5 T cell receptor beta chains came from one sample sequenced in a study of blood T cell repertoires in COVID-19. The repertoire was sequenced with immunoSEQ multiplex PCR; TCRdb's copy has only in-frame clones and lacks some. In the table there are some 110,000 clones, about 75% of which are singletons. The sample consisted of peripheral blood. These receptor sequences come from a woman between 70 and 85 years old with acute or convalescent COVID-19.

The chain combines TRBV30 with TRBJ2-7, with 8 positions matching TRBD1. The V segment lost 2 bases and the J segment 1 base; nucleotides outside the gene matches: 7. This CDR3 region has 15 residues. Germline V gene sequence: CDR1 GTSNPN, CDR2 SVGIG (reference sequence). CDR3 nucleotide sequence: TGTGCCTGGAGTTCGGGTCGACAGGGGTCCTACGAGCAGTACTTC. Translating gives CAWSSGRQGSYEQYF.

The chain couples TRBV4-2 to TRBJ1-6; 7 bases line up with TRBD1. J was trimmed by 6 bases and V by 4 bases; bases with no gene match: 6. From germline, CDR1 is LGHNA and CDR2 YNFKEQ. The length of the CDR3 is 15 residues. For the CDR3, the DNA is TGTGCCAGCAGCCCGAACAGGGGCTCTAATTCACCCCTCCACTTT. Residues: CASSPNRGSNSPLHF.

The rearrangement uses TRBV5-1 and TRBJ1-1, with 12 positions matching TRBD1. The V and J ends lost 4 bases and 3 bases, in that order; junction bases with no gene match: 4. CDR1 is SGHRS, CDR2 YFSETQ, per germline. CDR3 length equals 15 residues. The CDR3 DNA sequence: TGCGCCAGCAGCCCGGGACAGGGGGCGGACACTGAAGCTTTCTTT. It yields the protein CASSPGQGADTEAFF.

V and J are TRBV9 and TRBJ2-4; 7 bases map to TRBD2. CDR3 length: 15 amino acids. Germline assignment: CDR1 SGDLS and CDR2 YYNGEE. Unmatched junction bases numbered 4, after V lost 1 base and J lost 3 bases. The CDR3 region has the DNA TGTGCCAGCAGCGTAAGCGGGGAAATCAAAAACATTCAGTACTTC. Its translation is CASSVSGEIKNIQYF.

This sequence joins TRBV10-3 and TRBJ1-1, with D maybe TRBD1 (6 bases). CDR1 ENHRY and CDR2 SYGVKD come from the germline V gene. This CDR3 has 14 amino acids. Trimming stripped 4 bases from V and 4 bases from J, with 13 bases between. The CDR3 loop is CAISGLGAVTEAFF. CDR3 DNA: TGTGCCATCAGTGGCTTGGGGGCAGTCACTGAAGCTTTCTTT.